The 28 T cell receptor beta chains below all came from one sample that was sequenced in a study of T-cell reconstitution after alpha-beta-depleted transplantation in children. This sample's TCRbeta library carried unique molecular identifier barcodes. One entry per CDR3 protein, called by TCRdb with MiXCR from the PCR reads. The sample has 300,000 to 400,000 distinct CDR3 sequences, around 15% seen once. Sample: PBMCs, mostly from graft donor cells, taken 360 days after TCRalphabeta/CD19-depleted stem cell transplant. These receptors originate from a male patient under 10 years old who had a stem cell transplant for acute lymphoblastic leukemia, so the T cells may come from the graft donor.

This clonotype was detected ten times or more. The rearrangement joins TRBV6-1 to TRBJ2-2; the match to TRBD2 covers 13 bases. This CDR3 region has 19 residues. Germline V gives CDR1 MNHNS, CDR2 SASEGT. Losses at the gene ends were 2 bases for V and 2 bases for J; bases not matched to a gene: 8. The CDR3 nucleotides read TGTGCCAGCAGTGAAAGGACTAGCGGGAGAGGGATCAACACCGGGGAGCTGTTTTTT. Its translation is CASSERTSGRGINTGELFF.

The CDR3 sequence is CAIRPGTSGRSSYNEQFF. The CDR3 coding sequence is TGTGCCATCAGGCCCGGGACTAGCGGGAGATCTTCCTACAATGAGCAGTTCTTC. V and J are TRBV10-3 and TRBJ2-1, with 14 positions matching TRBD2. CDR3 size: 18 residues. From germline, CDR1 is ENHRY and CDR2 SYGVKD. V trimming: 6 bases; J trimming: 1 base; junction bases outside the gene matches: 8.

This rearrangement joins TRBV15 to TRBJ2-7; D unresolved. With 6 bases removed from V and 0 bases from J, the gap between germline ends came to 9 bases. CDR3 length equals 13 residues. The germline CDR1 and CDR2 sequences are LNHNV and YYDKDF (reference sequence). CDR3: CATSWWNSYEQYF. The DNA for the CDR3 is TGTGCCACCAGTTGGTGGAACTCCTACGAGCAGTACTTC.

This clonotype appeared a few times. The rearrangement uses TRBV7-9 and TRBJ2-1; no definite D call. There are 13 residues in the CDR3. Germline V CDR1 and CDR2: SEHNR, FQNEAQ (reference sequence). Trimming removed 2 bases from V and 7 bases from J, with 9 bases in between. CDR3 region: CASSLPGTNEQFF. The CDR3 bases are TGTGCCAGCAGCTTACCAGGAACGAATGAGCAGTTCTTC.

This clonotype was observed many times. The rearrangement uses TRBV24-1 and TRBJ2-3; D tentatively reads TRBD1 or TRBD2 (5 bases each). The CDR3 loop spans 16 amino acids. Trimming shortened V by 3 bases and J by 0 bases, and 12 bases separated the two germline ends. CDR1 is KGHDR and CDR2 is SFDVKD in the germline V gene. This CDR3 is CATSDPGTASTDTQYF. CDR3 DNA: TGTGCCACCAGTGATCCTGGGACCGCTAGCACAGATACGCAGTATTTT.

This clonotype was detected a few times. The V and J genes are TRBV7-2 and TRBJ2-7; a possible D gene is TRBD2 (5 bases). V was cut by 1 base and J by 2 bases, with 9 bases left in between. From germline, CDR1 is SGHTA and CDR2 FQGNSA. The CDR3 covers 14 residues. CDR3 sequence: CASSLVRETYEQYF. Written as DNA, the CDR3 is TGTGCCAGCAGCTTAGTTAGGGAGACCTACGAGCAGTACTTC.

There are many counts of this clonotype. V is TRBV2 and J is TRBJ2-1; 10 nucleotides match TRBD2. V lost 3 bases and J lost 8; bases outside the gene matches: 19. This CDR3 has 19 residues. Germline CDR1 is SNHLY and CDR2 is FYNNEI. CDR3 amino acids: CASSDILAGVWAEAHEQFF. The CDR3 DNA reads as TGTGCCAGCAGTGATATCCTAGCGGGAGTATGGGCCGAAGCACATGAGCAGTTCTTC. The full variable domain, in which reference TRBV2 and TRBJ2-1 provide the parts outside the CDR3, is EPEVTQTPSHQVTQMGQEVILRCVPISNHLYFYWYRQILGQKVEFLVSFYNNEISEKSEIFDDQFSVERPDGSNFTLKIRSTKLEDSAMYFCASSDILAGVWAEAHEQFFGPGTRLTVL.

This clonotype was recorded a few times. The chain joins TRBV7-8 to TRBJ2-3, with 7 nucleotides matching TRBD1. This CDR3 spans 15 amino acids. Germline V lookup: CDR1 SGHVS, CDR2 FQNEAQ. The V segment lost 5 bases and the J segment 7 bases; nucleotides outside the gene matches: 12. The CDR3: CASSHIQGPLYTQYF. Written as DNA, the CDR3 is TGTGCCAGCAGCCACATACAGGGGCCACTTTATACGCAGTATTTT.

The sample holds a few counts of this clonotype. The J gene is TRBJ2-4, the V gene TRBV6-1; 8 nucleotides match TRBD1. Unmatched junction bases numbered 16, after V lost 7 bases and J lost 8 bases. This CDR3 spans 16 amino acids. From germline, CDR1 is MNHNS and CDR2 SASEGT. The chain's CDR3 is CASNFSPGQVSDIQYF. The CDR3 DNA reads as TGTGCCAGCAACTTTTCGCCGGGACAGGTTTCTGACATTCAGTACTTC.

The sample holds a few counts of this clonotype. The chain recombines TRBV30 with TRBJ2-1, with TRBD2 as a possible D gene (5 bases). This CDR3 comprises 11 residues. The germline gives CDR1 GTSNPN, CDR2 SVGIG (reference sequence). V was clipped by 7 bases and J by 9 bases, with 13 bases between them. The CDR3 reads CAFSPGVEQFF. The CDR3 DNA reads TGTGCCTTTAGCCCCGGGGTTGAGCAGTTCTTC.

This clonotype showed up just a few times. V and J are TRBV29-1 and TRBJ2-2, with 7 positions matching TRBD1. J gave up 0 bases and V 4 bases, and 8 bases lay outside the gene matches. The germline V gene encodes CDR1 SQVTM and CDR2 ANQGSEA. The CDR3 runs 16 residues. The DNA of the CDR3 is TGCAGCGTTGGGCCCTTAGACAGGGCGAACACCGGGGAGCTGTTTTTT. Protein sequence: CSVGPLDRANTGELFF.

This clonotype was found many times. The chain employs TRBV19 and TRBJ2-1; D not certain. Trimming pared 0 bases from V and 9 bases from J, leaving 6 bases between. The length of the CDR3 is 12 residues. In germline, CDR1 is LNHDA, CDR2 SQIVND (reference sequence). CDR3: CASSIDVSEQFF. For the CDR3, the DNA is TGTGCCAGTAGTATAGATGTGTCTGAGCAGTTCTTC. Full variable domain (missing parts from reference TRBV19 and TRBJ2-1): DGGITQSPKYLFRKEGQNVTLSCEQNLNHDAMYWYRQDPGQGLRLIYYSQIVNDFQKGDIAEGYSVSREKKESFPLTVTSAQKNPTAFYLCASSIDVSEQFFGPGTRLTVL.

A few counts support this clonotype. The chain combines TRBV6-5 with TRBJ2-2, with a tentative D call TRBD2 (5 bases). This CDR3 contains 15 residues. Germline V lookup: CDR1 MNHEY, CDR2 SVGAGI. V was pared by 1 base and J by 7 bases, with 13 bases between. Written as DNA, the CDR3 is TGTGCCAGCAGTTACTTAAGTAGCGAGGGCGGGGAGCTGTTTTTT. The encoded protein is CASSYLSSEGGELFF.

Only a few counts were recorded for this clonotype. This chain connects TRBV28 to TRBJ2-2, with TRBD2 identical over 7 bases. With 3 bases clipped from V and 7 bases from J, the junction kept 11 bases outside the gene matches. The CDR3 has 16 residues. Germline CDR1 is MDHEN and CDR2 is SYDVKM. CDR3 residues: CASSFWREPSGGELFF. The CDR3 DNA follows: TGTGCCAGCAGTTTCTGGCGGGAGCCTAGTGGCGGGGAGCTGTTTTTT.

This chain uses TRBV5-1 with TRBJ2-2; possibly TRBD1 or TRBD2 for D (5 bases each). Trimming cost V 0 bases and J 6 bases, with 12 bases left between them. The germline gives CDR1 SGHRS, CDR2 YFSETQ. The CDR3 loop spans 15 amino acids. DNA for the CDR3: TGCGCCAGCAGCTTGGTGGGAGAAGGGGCCGGGGAGCTGTTTTTT. It codes for CASSLVGEGAGELFF.

The V and J genes are TRBV20-1 and TRBJ2-2; D uncertain. Trimming pared 6 bases from V and 2 bases from J, leaving 13 bases between. This CDR3 is 14 amino acids long. Per germline, CDR1 DFQATT and CDR2 SNEGSKA (reference sequence). This CDR3 is CSAFGRPNTGELFF. The DNA for the CDR3 is TGCAGTGCCTTCGGACGGCCAAACACCGGGGAGCTGTTTTTT.

V and J are TRBV12-3 or TRBV12-4 and TRBJ1-2; TRBD1 matches at 8 bases. This CDR3 is built from 12 residues. The V gene end was trimmed by 6 bases and the J gene end by 5 bases; junction bases not matched to a gene: 2. The CDR3 region is CASRYRGYGYTF. CDR3 bases: TGTGCCAGCAGATACAGGGGGTATGGCTACACCTTC.

This clonotype appeared many times. The rearrangement joins TRBV12-3 or TRBV12-4 to TRBJ2-1, with D maybe TRBD2 (6 bases). This CDR3 is 13 amino acids long. Trimming removed 4 bases at V and 9 bases at J, with 13 bases between. The CDR3 coding sequence is TGTGCCAGCAGTTCGGGGGAGACCGGTGAGCAGTTCTTC. Its translation is CASSSGETGEQFF.

In this sample, this clonotype turned up a few times. The J gene is TRBJ2-7, the V gene TRBV20-1; 11 nucleotides agree with TRBD2. The CDR3 runs 17 residues. Trimming took 4 bases from V and 0 from J; bases not matched to a gene: 11. Germline CDR1 reads DFQATT; CDR2 reads SNEGSKA (reference sequence). Here the CDR3 DNA reads TGCAGTGCTATGTTGGGACTAGCGGCTTCAAGCTCCTACGAGCAGTACTTC. Protein sequence: CSAMLGLAASSSYEQYF.

In this sample, this clonotype turned up a few times. V usage is TRBV27 and J usage is TRBJ2-7; D gene unclear. The V gene lost 3 bases and the J gene lost 2 bases, with 8 bases spanning the gap. CDR1 and CDR2 (germline): MNHEY, SMNVEV (reference sequence). The CDR3 totals 13 residues. CDR3 DNA sequence: TGTGCCAGCAGTTTCGCGGAGACCTACGAGCAGTACTTC. Protein product: CASSFAETYEQYF.

This clonotype was observed a few times. J is TRBJ2-7 and V is TRBV6-5; 7 bases map to TRBD1. From germline, CDR1 is MNHEY and CDR2 SVGAGI. This CDR3 has 16 residues. V shed 2 bases, J shed 1 base, and the junction held 8 bases outside the gene matches. The CDR3 spells CASSYMPGGDSYEQYF. The CDR3 DNA follows: TGTGCCAGCAGTTACATGCCAGGGGGAGATTCCTACGAGCAGTACTTC.

The V and J genes are TRBV20-1 and TRBJ2-7; 9 bases align to TRBD2. Germline loops: CDR1 DFQATT, CDR2 SNEGSKA (reference sequence). V gave up 7 bases and J gave up 3 bases; unmatched junction bases: 7. The CDR3 loop spans 13 amino acids. The CDR3 nucleotides are TGCAGTGTGAGCGGGAGGAGCTTCTACGAGCAGTACTTC. It yields the protein CSVSGRSFYEQYF.

This clonotype was found a few times. The chain employs TRBV18 and TRBJ2-2; possibly TRBD1 for D (5 bases). Germline CDR1 is KGHSH and CDR2 is LQKENI. The CDR3 spans 13 residues. Trimming took 2 bases from V and 7 from J, leaving 8 bases between them. The CDR3 DNA follows: TGTGCCAGCTCACCAAAAACAGGCGGGGAGCTGTTTTTT. Amino acids: CASSPKTGGELFF.

The V gene is TRBV12-3 or TRBV12-4, the J gene TRBJ1-1; possibly TRBD1 for D (6 bases). CDR3 length equals 15 residues. V lost 5 bases and J lost 1, with 14 bases in between. This chain's CDR3 is CASSTALGQNTEAFF. DNA of the CDR3: TGTGCCAGCAGTACCGCCCTGGGACAGAACACTGAAGCTTTCTTT.

The chain links TRBV4-3 to TRBJ2-1; D gene ambiguous. This CDR3 has 14 amino acids. CDR1 LGHNA and CDR2 YSLEER come from the germline V gene. Trimming stripped 0 bases from V and 4 bases from J, with 7 bases between. CDR3 loop: CASSQDHRYNEQFF. The DNA of the CDR3 is TGCGCCAGCAGCCAAGATCATCGGTACAATGAGCAGTTCTTC.

Only a few counts were recorded for this clonotype. The J gene is TRBJ2-1, the V gene TRBV11-2, with D perhaps assigned TRBD1 or TRBD2 (6 bases each). V was pared by 1 base and J by 4 bases, with 23 bases between. The CDR3 has 19 residues. Germline V gene sequence: CDR1 SGHAT, CDR2 FQNNGV. The CDR3 sequence is CASSLGTGTLAGYYNEQFF. CDR3 nucleotide sequence: TGTGCCAGCAGCTTAGGAACAGGGACTCTAGCAGGGTATTACAATGAGCAGTTCTTC.

The V gene is TRBV2, the J gene TRBJ2-4; no definite D call. Germline V gene lookup returns CDR1 SNHLY and CDR2 FYNNEI. The V end was cut by 6 bases, the J end by 9 bases, with 18 bases between. CDR3 size: 14 residues. The CDR3 region has the DNA TGTGCCAGCAGCTCAAAGGAAAAAAGAGGCATTCAGTACTTC. It encodes CASSSKEKRGIQYF.

The chain is built from TRBV7-4 and TRBJ2-1; the match to TRBD2 covers 13 bases. The junction had 15 bases not matched to a gene; V was cut back by 11 bases and J by 2 bases. This CDR3 comprises 18 residues. CDR1 and CDR2 from the germline V gene are SGHVT and SQSDAQ. CDR3 DNA: TGTGCCCTATCCGGACTAGCGGGAGTTAGGTCCCCCTACAATGAGCAGTTCTTC. Residues: CALSGLAGVRSPYNEQFF.